The TCR beta chain under discussion was sequenced for a study of control samples from healthy donors and cancer patients. Sequencing was performed with immunoSEQ multiplex PCR; in TCRdb, only in-frame clones are kept and a portion is missing. Of tens of thousands of clones in the sample, roughly 94% were seen once. This clonotype was obtained from a man under 40 in good health. The sequencing input was blood.

The CDR3: CASSYDRRLGADYGYTF. DNA for the CDR3: TGCGCCAGCAGTTATGACAGGCGCCTAGGAGCGGACTATGGCTACACCTTC. The chain recombines TRBV5-1 with TRBJ1-2, with D possibly TRBD1 on 6 matching bases. The germline V gene has CDR1 SGHRS and CDR2 YFSETQ. The CDR3 is 17 amino acids. The V gene lost 5 bases and the J gene lost 3 bases, with 23 bases spanning the gap. Complete variable domain (other parts from reference TRBV5-1 and TRBJ1-2): KAGVTQTPRYLIKTRGQQVTLSCSPISGHRSVSWYQQTPGQGLQFLFEYFSETQRNKGNFPGRFSGRQFSNSRSEMNVSTLELGDSALYLCASSYDRRLGADYGYTFGSGTRLTVV.